This TCR beta chain was captured in a study of CD8+ T cells in alopecia areata. The study's findings and limits: In scalp and blood, many expanded lesional clones persisted during tofacitinib. Scalp sample sequencing also detects resident alphabeta T cells of normal skin.

In regard to this clone: Its antigen is not identified.

Germline V gene sequence: CDR1 SNHLY, CDR2 FYNNEI. The CDR3 totals 11 residues. V dropped 4 bases and J dropped 3 bases, with 3 bases sitting between them. Treatment reported: oral pan-JAK inhibitor, 5-10 mg twice daily. RNA extraction was followed by reverse transcription into cDNA, which acted as the sequencing template. Some clones are missing from TCRdb's copy, which holds only in-frame ones; the method was immunoSEQ multiplex PCR. The sample has about 200,000 clones; 45% to 65% are singletons. This sequence was found in a human donor with alopecia areata. The V gene is TRBV2, the J gene TRBJ1-1; D is unclear. This specimen consisted of CD4+ T cells sorted from blood, obtained at week 4, from a patient treated with tofacitinib. CDR3 DNA: TGTGCCAGCAGTGCCGACACTGAAGCTTTCTTT. It is translated as CASSADTEAFF. The whole variable domain, remainder taken from reference TRBV2 and TRBJ1-1, is EPEVTQTPSHQVTQMGQEVILRCVPISNHLYFYWYRQILGQKVEFLVSFYNNEISEKSEIFDDQFSVERPDGSNFTLKIRSTKLEDSAMYFCASSADTEAFFGQGTRLTVV.